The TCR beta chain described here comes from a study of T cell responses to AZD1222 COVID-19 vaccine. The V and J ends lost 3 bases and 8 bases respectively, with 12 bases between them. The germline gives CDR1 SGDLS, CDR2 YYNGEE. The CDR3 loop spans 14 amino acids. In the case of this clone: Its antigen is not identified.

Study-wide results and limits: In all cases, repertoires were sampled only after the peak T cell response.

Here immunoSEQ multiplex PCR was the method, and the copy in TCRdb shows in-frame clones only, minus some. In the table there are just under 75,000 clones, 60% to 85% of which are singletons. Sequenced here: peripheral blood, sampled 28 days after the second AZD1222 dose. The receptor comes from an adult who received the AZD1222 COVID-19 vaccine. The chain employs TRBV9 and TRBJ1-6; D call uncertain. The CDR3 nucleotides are TGTGCCAGCAGCGCCGCGGAGCCAGATTCACCCCTCCACTTT. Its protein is CASSAAEPDSPLHF.